One sample yielded the 13 T cell receptor beta chains listed below, sequenced in a study of human T cells and chemical hapten exposure. Time point here: patch test 3, about 24 weeks after DPC sensitization. Treatment of the sample: therapeutic diphenylcyclopropenone sensitization with weekly scalp DPC. TCRdb used MiXCR to reprocess the RACE reads, holding one entry per CDR3 protein. The table records 150,000 to 200,000 distinct CDR3 sequences, approximately 30% of them present only once. Material: whole blood, obtained in connection with sensitization to the hapten diphenylcyclopropenone (DPC). These receptors originate from a woman aged 18-29 years with alopecia areata. Some clones in this sample may be carry-over from other donors' samples.

This clonotype was observed once. The genes are TRBV15 and TRBJ1-5; the D is unclear. CDR1 is LNHNV and CDR2 is YYDKDF in the germline V gene (reference sequence). V was cut by 0 bases and J by 7 bases, with 10 bases left in between. The CDR3 contains 14 residues. The CDR3 loop reads CATSREGSVQPQHF. Here the CDR3 DNA reads TGTGCCACCAGCAGAGAAGGATCCGTCCAGCCCCAGCATTTT.

This clonotype was detected a few times. J is TRBJ2-3 and V is TRBV6-1; D is unclear. Germline V gives CDR1 MNHNS, CDR2 SASEGT. The CDR3 extends over 12 amino acids. Trimming cost V 7 bases and J 3 bases, with 8 bases left between them. The CDR3 loop reads CASKDLTDTQYF. The CDR3 bases are TGTGCCAGCAAGGACCTAACAGATACGCAGTATTTT.

This clonotype was found many times. The rearrangement links TRBV6-6 to TRBJ1-5; D might be TRBD1 (6 bases). Germline V gene data show CDR1 as MNHNY and CDR2 as SVGAGI (reference sequence). Trimming pared 5 bases from V and 3 bases from J, leaving 20 bases between. The CDR3 covers 17 residues. CDR3 region: CASSAGTQRENNQPQHF. DNA of the CDR3: TGTGCCAGCAGTGCCGGGACACAGCGAGAGAACAATCAGCCCCAGCATTTT.

J is TRBJ2-2 and V is TRBV5-1; 11 bases are a match to TRBD2. Germline CDR1 is SGHRS and CDR2 is YFSETQ. CDR3 length: 17 amino acids. The V and J ends lost 4 bases and 0 bases, in that order; junction bases with no gene match: 5. The CDR3 region has the DNA TGCGCCAGCAGCCCGACTAGCGGGGCCGCGAACACCGGGGAGCTGTTTTTT. The encoded protein is CASSPTSGAANTGELFF.

This clonotype came up a few times. The chain combines TRBV5-8 with TRBJ1-5; no clear D gene. CDR1 SGHTS and CDR2 YDEGEE come from the germline V gene. This CDR3 spans 14 amino acids. The V end lost 4 bases, the J end lost 3 bases, and 11 bases lay between the germline ends. CDR3 nucleotides: TGTGCCAGCAGCCCATGGCAGCCCAATCAGCCCCAGCATTTT. Residues: CASSPWQPNQPQHF.

This clonotype was counted a single time. The chain links TRBV4-1 to TRBJ2-2; maybe TRBD1 (5 bases). There are 15 residues in the CDR3. The V and J ends lost 2 bases and 7 bases respectively, with 14 bases between them. CDR1 is MGHRA and CDR2 is YSYEKL in the germline V gene. The CDR3 here is CASSQLQGRRGELFF. The CDR3 region has the DNA TGCGCCAGCAGCCAATTGCAGGGCAGGCGCGGGGAGCTGTTTTTT.

This clonotype was counted a few times. The chain uses TRBV2 and TRBJ2-5; 10 positions match TRBD2. Germline lookup yields CDR1 SNHLY and CDR2 FYNNEI. V dropped 6 bases and J dropped 3; count of bases not matched to a gene: 4. This CDR3 spans 14 amino acids. CDR3 loop: CASRDGLAEETQYF. CDR3 nucleotides: TGTGCCAGCAGAGACGGACTAGCGGAAGAGACCCAGTACTTC.

This clonotype was picked up many times. The rearrangement links TRBV3-1 to TRBJ1-3, with D perhaps matching TRBD1 (5 bases). Per the germline V gene, CDR1 is LGHDT and CDR2 is YNNKEL (reference sequence). The ends were cut back, 4 bases at V and 0 bases at J, with 10 bases in the middle. This CDR3 spans 15 amino acids. CDR3 sequence: CASSRIGDSGNTIYF. The DNA for the CDR3 is TGTGCCAGCAGCCGTATAGGGGACTCTGGAAACACCATATATTTT.

The chain couples TRBV3-1 to TRBJ2-4, with no clear D. Trimming took off 3 bases at V and 1 base at J, with 13 bases between the two ends. The germline V gene has CDR1 LGHDT and CDR2 YNNKEL (reference sequence). The length of the CDR3 is 16 residues. The CDR3 is CASSQEPGRAKNIQYF. In DNA, the CDR3 is TGTGCCAGCAGCCAGGAGCCAGGAAGGGCCAAAAACATTCAGTACTTC. The variable domain in full, completed from reference TRBV3-1 and TRBJ2-4, reads DTAVSQTPKYLVTQMGNDKSIKCEQNLGHDTMYWYKQDSKKFLKIMFSYNNKELIINETVPNRFSPKSPDKAHLNLHINSLELGDSAVYFCASSQEPGRAKNIQYFGAGTRLSVL.

The chain employs TRBV6-4 and TRBJ2-1, with 8 bases fitting TRBD2. The germline gives CDR1 MRHNA, CDR2 SNTAGT. V gave up 4 bases and J gave up 6 bases; unmatched junction bases: 8. This CDR3 region has 15 residues. CDR3 sequence (DNA): TGTGCCAGCAGTGGGGGGAGCGGGAGTGTCAATGAGCAGTTCTTC. Protein product: CASSGGSGSVNEQFF.

The chain links TRBV6-2 or TRBV6-3 to TRBJ1-6; perhaps TRBD1 as D (5 bases). Trimming took off 6 bases at V and 10 bases at J, with 16 bases between the two ends. Germline V gives CDR1 MNHEY, CDR2 SVGEGT. The CDR3 spans 14 residues. CDR3 amino acids: CASSLGLPRSPLHF. In DNA, the CDR3 is TGTGCCAGCAGCCTGGGACTGCCCCGGTCACCCCTCCACTTT.

This sequence joins TRBV2 and TRBJ2-7, with 9 bases identical to TRBD1. Germline CDR1 reads SNHLY; CDR2 reads FYNNEI. The CDR3 spans 16 residues. Trimming took 6 bases from V and 3 from J; bases not matched to a gene: 12. The CDR3 protein is CASRGTGISRIYEQYF. The DNA of the CDR3 is TGTGCCAGCAGAGGGACAGGGATAAGTAGAATCTACGAGCAGTACTTC.

In its sample, this clonotype was seen a few times. Here the CDR3 DNA reads TGTGCCAGCAGCAATTGGGGCGGGGGGCAGATAACTGAAGCTTTCTTT. This gives the protein CASSNWGGGQITEAFF. The chain carries TRBV7-2 and TRBJ1-1; D is perhaps TRBD1 (6 bases). V was shortened by 5 bases and J by 5 bases, with 21 bases between the two germline ends. This CDR3 has 16 residues. Germline V gene data show CDR1 as SGHTA and CDR2 as FQGNSA. The full variable domain, with the rest looked up from reference TRBV7-2 and TRBJ1-1, is GAGVSQSPSNKVTEKGKDVELRCDPISGHTALYWYRQSLGQGLEFLIYFQGNSAPDKSGLPSDRFSAERTGGSVSTLTIQRTQQEDSAVYLCASSNWGGGQITEAFFGQGTRLTVV.